The 30 T cell receptor beta chains in this list originate from one sample, sequenced in a study of T cells after yellow fever vaccination. One entry per CDR3 protein results from TCRdb running MiXCR on the 5' RACE reads. This table holds 300,000 to 350,000 distinct CDR3 sequences, approximately 4% found once. The material was PBMCs, obtained 5 days after the yellow fever booster vaccination. All receptors derive from a man aged 18 to 29 who received the YFV17D yellow fever vaccine.

This clonotype was seen more than once but under ten times. This sequence joins TRBV11-1 and TRBJ1-3; D uncertain. The germline V gene has CDR1 SGHAT and CDR2 FQDESV (reference sequence). The CDR3 length is 14 residues. V lost 3 bases and J lost 1, with 7 bases in between. This CDR3 reads CASSFHESGNTIYF. The DNA of the CDR3 is TGTGCCAGCAGCTTCCACGAATCTGGAAACACCATATATTTT.

The V call is TRBV6-2 or TRBV6-3, the J call TRBJ1-3, with a tentative D call TRBD1 (5 bases). Germline loops: CDR1 MNHEY, CDR2 SVGEGT. The CDR3 spans 13 residues. Trimming took off 8 bases at V and 8 bases at J, with 16 bases between the two ends. The CDR3 DNA follows: TGTGCCAGCGGATCAGCCAGGGACCACACCATATATTTT. It yields the protein CASGSARDHTIYF.

This clonotype showed up many times. This chain links TRBV6-1 with TRBJ1-5; 9 bases align to TRBD1. In germline, CDR1 is MNHNS, CDR2 SASEGT. CDR3 size: 17 residues. Trimming took 6 bases from V and 2 from J; bases not matched to a gene: 11. CDR3 protein: CASSSPGTGPGNQPQHF. The CDR3 nucleotides are TGTGCCAGCAGCTCGCCGGGGACAGGGCCGGGCAATCAGCCCCAGCATTTT.

This clonotype was picked up many times. This CDR3 reads CASSPPGTYTDTQYF. In DNA, the CDR3 is TGTGCCAGCAGTCCCCCTGGGACCTACACAGATACGCAGTATTTT. The chain recombines TRBV28 with TRBJ2-3, with D perhaps being TRBD1 or TRBD2 (5 bases each). V lost 5 bases and J lost 2, with 14 bases in between. Looked up from germline, CDR1 is MDHEN and CDR2 is SYDVKM. The CDR3 is 15 residues long.

The chain has TRBV10-3 and TRBJ2-1; 12 bases line up with TRBD2. V shed 6 bases, J shed 4 bases, and the junction held 4 bases outside the gene matches. Germline lookup yields CDR1 ENHRY and CDR2 SYGVKD. The CDR3 runs to 15 residues. CDR3 amino acids: CAISQTSGGYNEQFF. CDR3 nucleotides: TGTGCCATCAGCCAGACTAGCGGGGGTTACAATGAGCAGTTCTTC.

This clonotype was detected many times. Here the CDR3 DNA reads TGTGCCAGCAGCTACGTACAGGGATCCACTGAAGCTTTCTTT. This encodes CASSYVQGSTEAFF. The chain joins TRBV7-2 to TRBJ1-1, with TRBD1 as a possible D gene (6 bases). Germline V gives CDR1 SGHTA, CDR2 FQGNSA. Trimming cost V 4 bases and J 4 bases, with 13 bases left between them. The CDR3 extends over 14 amino acids.

This clonotype was found a few times. The V and J genes are TRBV20-1 and TRBJ1-6; D not resolved. This CDR3 has 15 residues. Between the trimmed V and J ends, which lost 3 bases and 6 bases, there was a span of 15 bases. The germline gives CDR1 DFQATT, CDR2 SNEGSKA (reference sequence). CDR3 sequence (DNA): TGCAGTGCTAGGGAATCCGGGCCCCTTAATTCACCCCTCCACTTT. This encodes CSARESGPLNSPLHF.

The rearrangement joins TRBV20-1 to TRBJ1-1, with D perhaps TRBD1 (5 bases). Per the germline V gene, CDR1 is DFQATT and CDR2 is SNEGSKA (reference sequence). Deletions cut 6 bases from V and 2 bases from J, with 28 bases between. This CDR3 comprises 18 residues. The CDR3 spells CSAKKIGDPGRRNTEAFF. DNA of the CDR3: TGCAGTGCAAAGAAAATTGGGGACCCAGGTCGGCGCAACACTGAAGCTTTCTTT.

This clonotype was recorded at least ten times. The rearrangement uses TRBV29-1 and TRBJ2-5, with no clear D. The CDR3 spans 15 residues. CDR1 is SQVTM and CDR2 is ANQGSEA in the germline V gene. Trimming took 6 bases from V and 8 from J, leaving 25 bases between them. The CDR3 here is CSVLAIPGNPRTQYF. The CDR3 DNA follows: TGCAGCGTCCTTGCAATTCCGGGCAACCCTCGAACCCAGTACTTC.

This clonotype was picked up a small number of times. The rearrangement joins TRBV7-2 to TRBJ2-3; D may be TRBD1 or TRBD2 (5 bases each). The CDR3 covers 13 residues. Germline V gene lookup returns CDR1 SGHTA and CDR2 FQGNSA. Trimming cost V 6 bases and J 1 base, with 8 bases left between them. The CDR3 is CASRMGGTDTQYF. The CDR3 DNA is TGTGCCAGCAGGATGGGGGGCACAGATACGCAGTATTTT. The complete variable domain, with remaining parts taken from reference TRBV7-2 and TRBJ2-3, reads GAGVSQSPSNKVTEKGKDVELRCDPISGHTALYWYRQSLGQGLEFLIYFQGNSAPDKSGLPSDRFSAERTGGSVSTLTIQRTQQEDSAVYLCASRMGGTDTQYFGPGTRLTVL.

The table lists this clonotype with many counts. This chain uses TRBV11-3 with TRBJ2-2; perhaps TRBD1 as D (6 bases). The CDR3 is 16 amino acids. V gave up 5 bases and J gave up 5 bases, with 18 bases separating them. CDR1 SGHNT and CDR2 YENEEA come from the germline V gene. CDR3 DNA sequence: TGTGCCAGCAGCCCCTCTTGGACAGTTGTGACCGGGGAGCTGTTTTTT. Translating gives CASSPSWTVVTGELFF.

This clonotype has more than one count but fewer than ten. The gene calls are TRBV7-3 and TRBJ2-2; D unresolved. The germline gives CDR1 SGHTA, CDR2 FQGTGA. The V end lost 2 bases, the J end lost 8 bases, and 6 bases lay between the germline ends. This CDR3 region has 12 residues. Here the CDR3 DNA reads TGTGCCAGCAGCTTACAAACTGGGGAGCTGTTTTTT. This sequence encodes CASSLQTGELFF.

This clonotype was observed a few times. The junction and the germline gene differ at one end; a read error may be behind it. V usage is TRBV4-2 and J usage is TRBJ2-1; 8 bases are shared with TRBD2. Germline V gene lookup returns CDR1 LGHNA and CDR2 YNFKEQ. There are 16 residues in the CDR3. CDR3 region: CASGHGPSGGNNEQFF. The CDR3 coding sequence is TGTGCCAGCGGCCATGGACCCTCGGGGGGGAACAATGAGCAGTTCTTC.

This clonotype has a count of ten or more. The V call is TRBV7-6, the J call TRBJ2-1; D gene ambiguous. Between the trimmed V and J ends, which lost 8 bases and 5 bases, there was a span of 13 bases. This CDR3 has 13 amino acids. Germline V gives CDR1 SGHVS, CDR2 FNYEAQ. This CDR3 reads CASSQWADNEQFF. CDR3 nucleotides: TGTGCCAGCTCTCAGTGGGCAGACAATGAGCAGTTCTTC.

The rearrangement links TRBV6-1 to TRBJ2-3; D unresolved. V was shortened by 8 bases and J by 3 bases, with 18 bases between the two germline ends. Germline V gives CDR1 MNHNS, CDR2 SASEGT. This CDR3 region has 15 residues. The CDR3 loop reads CASHLRFLGTDTQYF. The CDR3 bases are TGTGCCAGCCACCTCCGATTCTTAGGGACAGATACGCAGTATTTT.

This clonotype was counted ten times or more. The V gene is TRBV3-1, the J gene TRBJ2-1, with 10 bases lining up with TRBD2. CDR1 is LGHDT, CDR2 YNNKEL, per germline (reference sequence). The trim removed 4 bases at V and 9 bases at J, leaving 12 bases unmatched. The CDR3 length is 16 residues. CDR3 sequence: CASSPPGLAFLGEQFF. The CDR3 nucleotides are TGTGCCAGCAGCCCTCCGGGACTAGCGTTTCTTGGTGAGCAGTTCTTC.

This clonotype appeared many times. The chain carries TRBV4-2 and TRBJ2-2, with 7 bases matching TRBD2. Germline CDR1 reads LGHNA; CDR2 reads YNFKEQ. V lost 7 bases and J lost 5; bases outside the gene matches: 4. This CDR3 has 13 residues. CDR3 DNA: TGTGCCAGCAATGGGGGGGGAACCGGGGAGCTGTTTTTT. This gives the protein CASNGGGTGELFF.

This clonotype has at least ten counts. The chain has TRBV6-6 and TRBJ1-5; weak D call: TRBD1 (5 bases). Germline loops: CDR1 MNHNY, CDR2 SVGAGI (reference sequence). The CDR3 totals 17 residues. Trimming stripped 7 bases from V and 2 bases from J, with 21 bases between. DNA for the CDR3: TGTGCCAGCACCCGAATTAGGGGCAGGGAAGGCAATCAGCCCCAGCATTTT. The encoded protein is CASTRIRGREGNQPQHF.

The chain is built from TRBV20-1 and TRBJ1-2; no clear D. V lost 3 bases and J lost 3, with 11 bases in between. There are 13 residues in the CDR3. Germline V gives CDR1 DFQATT, CDR2 SNEGSKA (reference sequence). CDR3 nucleotides: TGCAGTGCTAGGCGCGGACTGGACTATGGCTACACCTTC. As protein: CSARRGLDYGYTF.

The chain employs TRBV9 and TRBJ2-3; 11 nucleotides agree with TRBD2. The V gene end was trimmed by 2 bases and the J gene end by 1 base; junction bases not matched to a gene: 3. CDR1 and CDR2 (germline): SGDLS, YYNGEE. This CDR3 spans 16 amino acids. The CDR3 bases are TGTGCCAGCAGCGTCCTAGCGGGGGGACGCACAGATACGCAGTATTTT. Encoded protein: CASSVLAGGRTDTQYF.

In this sample, this clonotype turned up a few times. The CDR3 DNA is TGTGCCAGCAGCCCTTCGAGCGGTGTCCTGGGGCAGCCCCAGCATTTT. Protein sequence: CASSPSSGVLGQPQHF. The chain couples TRBV3-1 to TRBJ1-5, with no clear D. V was clipped by 4 bases and J by 7 bases, with 20 bases between them. Germline V gene data show CDR1 as LGHDT and CDR2 as YNNKEL (reference sequence). The CDR3 covers 16 residues.

This clonotype turned up a few times. The chain has TRBV7-4 and TRBJ2-5; TRBD1 aligns across 9 bases. CDR1 and CDR2 (germline): SGHVT, SQSDAQ. The CDR3 has 17 amino acids. The junction had 10 bases not matched to a gene; V was cut back by 0 bases and J by 5 bases. CDR3 nucleotide sequence: TGTGCCAGCAGCTTAGCGCTCTCCGGACAGGGGAACGAGACCCAGTACTTC. It is translated as CASSLALSGQGNETQYF.

The CDR3: CASGHGDTDTQYF. The CDR3 bases are TGTGCCAGCGGACATGGGGACACAGATACGCAGTATTTT. The J gene is TRBJ2-3, the V gene TRBV7-9; D might be TRBD1 (5 bases). Germline V gives CDR1 SEHNR, CDR2 FQNEAQ (reference sequence). The ends were cut back, 8 bases at V and 2 bases at J, with 11 bases in the middle. This CDR3 has 13 amino acids.

This clonotype was detected a few times. The V and J genes are TRBV12-2 and TRBJ1-2. TRBV12-2 is assigned pseudogene status. The CDR3 is 17 amino acids. The CDR3 nucleotides read TGTGCAAGTCGTAAGGCTGGCAACAACCCGTGCGGCTATGGCTACACCTTC. It codes for CASRKAGNNPCGYGYTF.

This sequence joins TRBV7-8 and TRBJ2-3; D is ambiguous. From germline, CDR1 is SGHVS and CDR2 FQNEAQ. The germline V and J ends were trimmed by 0 bases and 0 bases, with 10 bases remaining between them. The CDR3 contains 16 residues. CDR3 sequence (DNA): TGTGCCAGCAGCTTAGCGGGCCTTCTGAGCACAGATACGCAGTATTTT. This sequence encodes CASSLAGLLSTDTQYF.

Many counts were recorded for this clonotype. This rearrangement joins TRBV7-8 to TRBJ2-1; 7 bases agree with TRBD1. V was clipped by 5 bases and J by 10 bases; unmatched bases: 8. Germline CDR1 SGHVS, CDR2 FQNEAQ. The CDR3 is 13 amino acids. In DNA form, the CDR3 reads TGTGCCAGCAGCACCCGATTGGGACAGGAGCAGTTCTTC. It is translated as CASSTRLGQEQFF.

This clonotype was observed many times. The chain recombines TRBV5-1 with TRBJ2-7; tentative D call: TRBD2 (6 bases). This CDR3 comprises 14 residues. Deletions cut 0 bases from V and 9 bases from J, with 16 bases between. The germline CDR1 and CDR2 sequences are SGHRS and YFSETQ. The CDR3 DNA reads as TGCGCCAGCAGCTTGGTTGGAGGGAGAAATGGGCAGTACTTC. Its protein product is CASSLVGGRNGQYF.

This clonotype was seen repeatedly, ten times or more. The chain recombines TRBV20-1 with TRBJ1-3; D uncertain. This CDR3 is 14 amino acids long. From germline, CDR1 is DFQATT and CDR2 SNEGSKA (reference sequence). Trimming left V 1 base short and J 7 bases short, with 14 bases between. The CDR3 DNA sequence: TGCAGTGCTAGAGTAGCGGGAGTAAGGAACACCATATATTTT. It is translated as CSARVAGVRNTIYF.

This clonotype occurred many times. The chain links TRBV6-6 to TRBJ1-2, with D unclear. The V and J ends lost 6 bases and 3 bases respectively, with 2 bases between them. This CDR3 is 10 amino acids long. Per the germline V gene, CDR1 is MNHNY and CDR2 is SVGAGI (reference sequence). CDR3: CASSDYGYTF. The CDR3 DNA is TGTGCCAGCAGCGACTATGGCTACACCTTC.

This clonotype was counted between two and nine times. The chain is built from TRBV5-1 and TRBJ1-1, with D perhaps TRBD1 (6 bases). Per the germline V gene, CDR1 is SGHRS and CDR2 is YFSETQ. The CDR3 is made up of 14 amino acids. V shed 7 bases and J shed 6 bases, with 19 bases lying between them. The CDR3 here is CASGLDRPSAEAFF. The CDR3 DNA reads TGCGCCAGCGGTTTAGACAGGCCGTCGGCTGAAGCTTTCTTT. Full variable domain (outside the CDR3, taken from reference TRBV5-1 and TRBJ1-1): KAGVTQTPRYLIKTRGQQVTLSCSPISGHRSVSWYQQTPGQGLQFLFEYFSETQRNKGNFPGRFSGRQFSNSRSEMNVSTLELGDSALYLCASGLDRPSAEAFFGQGTRLTVV.